Each of the 22 T cell receptor beta chains below was sequenced from the same sample in a study of control samples from healthy donors and cancer patients. TCRdb's table, derived via immunoSEQ multiplex PCR, lists solely in-frame clones and lacks some. The repertoire includes about 110,000 clones, about 80% of them detected once, and roughly 6.5% sits in the top ten. Sequenced: blood. The source is a man younger than 30 in good health.

The chain employs TRBV6-2 or TRBV6-3 and TRBJ2-7; 9 bases fit TRBD1. CDR3 length: 14 residues. V lost 5 bases, J lost 1 base, and 3 bases stayed unmatched. Germline V gene lookup returns CDR1 MNHEY and CDR2 SVGEGT. The CDR3 bases are TGTGCCAGCAGTCGGACAGGGGAGTCCTACGAGCAGTACTTC. It encodes CASSRTGESYEQYF.

The V gene is TRBV10-3, the J gene TRBJ2-7, with TRBD1 identical over 10 bases. Germline-derived CDR1 and CDR2 are ENHRY and SYGVKD. The CDR3 totals 16 residues. The J segment lost 4 bases and the V segment lost 0 bases, leaving 6 bases of the junction unmatched. The CDR3 nucleotides read TGTGCCATCAGTGAGTCTGGTGGGACAGGGGCGTACGAGCAGTACGTC. Protein product: CAISESGGTGAYEQYV.

This rearrangement joins TRBV27 to TRBJ2-1, with D perhaps matching TRBD1 (5 bases). V lost 8 bases, J lost 9 bases, and 14 bases lay in between. Germline CDR1 reads MNHEY; CDR2 reads SMNVEV (reference sequence). This CDR3 contains 12 residues. The CDR3 region is CASGLRQGEQFF. Written as DNA, the CDR3 is TGTGCCAGCGGCTTGCGTCAGGGTGAGCAGTTCTTC.

The chain is built from TRBV6-5 and TRBJ1-6, with 8 bases matching TRBD1. The CDR3 is 14 amino acids. The germline V gene encodes CDR1 MNHEY and CDR2 SVGAGI. Trimming removed 5 bases from V and 10 bases from J; junction bases left unmatched: 7. CDR3 protein: CASSRGQGSSPLHF. Here the CDR3 DNA reads TGTGCCAGCAGTCGTGGACAGGGAAGCTCACCCCTCCACTTT.

The J gene is TRBJ1-4, the V gene TRBV6-5; D not certain. V was clipped by 2 bases and J by 0 bases, with 4 bases between them. Germline V gives CDR1 MNHEY, CDR2 SVGAGI. The CDR3 runs 14 residues. The CDR3 nucleotides are TGTGCCAGCAGTTACGAGGCAACTAATGAAAAACTGTTTTTT. It encodes CASSYEATNEKLFF.

The chain is built from TRBV28 and TRBJ1-1, with 9 bases that match TRBD1. CDR3 size: 13 residues. In germline, CDR1 is MDHEN, CDR2 SYDVKM. Trimming took 10 bases from V and 9 from J; bases not matched to a gene: 12. CDR3 coding DNA: TGTGCCACCGTAGGATGGACAGGGGAAAAAGCTTTCTTT. Translated: CATVGWTGEKAFF.

The CDR3 DNA reads TGTGCCAGCAGCTTAAGTATGCAGCCGAACACTGAAGCTTTCTTT. Translated, it gives CASSLSMQPNTEAFF. The chain couples TRBV7-9 to TRBJ1-1; D unclear. Trimming pared 2 bases from V and 1 base from J, leaving 11 bases between. There are 15 residues in the CDR3. In germline, CDR1 is SEHNR, CDR2 FQNEAQ (reference sequence).

The CDR3 sequence: CASSVGGDSEAFF. CDR3 DNA sequence: TGTGCCAGCAGCGTAGGGGGGGACAGTGAAGCTTTCTTT. The chain couples TRBV9 to TRBJ1-1; 7 bases are a match to TRBD1. This CDR3 has 13 amino acids. Germline trimming cut 0 bases from V and 7 bases from J; bases unmatched to any gene: 3. The germline V gene encodes CDR1 SGDLS and CDR2 YYNGEE.

The V call is TRBV2, the J call TRBJ2-7; D is possibly TRBD1 (6 bases). V was cut by 6 bases and J by 6 bases, with 12 bases left in between. Per germline, CDR1 SNHLY and CDR2 FYNNEI. This CDR3 contains 12 residues. This CDR3 is CASRETGFEQYV. The DNA for the CDR3 is TGTGCCAGCAGAGAGACAGGCTTCGAGCAGTACGTC.

This chain uses TRBV7-9 with TRBJ1-1, with D unresolved. Germline-derived CDR1 and CDR2 are SEHNR and FQNEAQ (reference sequence). Trimming cost V 0 bases and J 3 bases, with 5 bases left between them. This CDR3 is 13 amino acids long. CDR3 nucleotide sequence: TGTGCCAGCAGCTTAGCGCCCTACACTGAAGCTTTCTTT. It specifies CASSLAPYTEAFF.

This chain joins TRBV5-3 and TRBJ1-2; 7 bases line up with TRBD1. TRBV5-3 is an open reading frame whose function is uncertain. The CDR3 spans 14 residues. The ends lost 4 bases at V and 6 bases at J; junction bases unmatched: 9. CDR3 nucleotide sequence: TGTGCCAGAAGCCGCCGACAGGGTCAAGATGGCTACACCTTC. This gives the protein CARSRRQGQDGYTF.

Here the CDR3 DNA reads TGCGCCAGCAGCCCTGGGACAGGGAGGATCGGGGAGCTGTTTTTT. Translating it yields CASSPGTGRIGELFF. The chain couples TRBV5-1 to TRBJ2-2; 9 positions agree with TRBD1. CDR3 size: 15 residues. The ends lost 4 bases at V and 7 bases at J; junction bases unmatched: 8. Germline lookup yields CDR1 SGHRS and CDR2 YFSETQ. The full variable domain, rest sourced from reference TRBV5-1 and TRBJ2-2, is KAGVTQTPRYLIKTRGQQVTLSCSPISGHRSVSWYQQTPGQGLQFLFEYFSETQRNKGNFPGRFSGRQFSNSRSEMNVSTLELGDSALYLCASSPGTGRIGELFFGEGSRLTVL.

The chain is built from TRBV10-3 and TRBJ2-3; D uncertain. Trimming shortened V by 5 bases and J by 4 bases, and 10 bases separated the two germline ends. The CDR3 loop spans 13 amino acids. In germline, CDR1 is ENHRY, CDR2 SYGVKD. CDR3 sequence reads: CAISLDGPDTQYF. CDR3 nucleotide sequence: TGTGCCATCAGTTTGGACGGACCAGATACGCAGTATTTT.

This clone was seen once. V usage is TRBV5-6 and J usage is TRBJ1-5; weak D call: TRBD1 (6 bases). V was shortened by 1 base and J by 2 bases, with 10 bases between the two germline ends. CDR1 and CDR2 (germline): SGHDT, YYEEEE. The CDR3 length is 15 residues. CDR3 bases: TGTGCCAGCAGCTTGTACAGGGTAGGCAATCAGCCCCAGCATTTT. Its protein product is CASSLYRVGNQPQHF.

The gene calls are TRBV5-6 and TRBJ2-1; D remains unclear. CDR1 and CDR2 (germline): SGHDT, YYEEEE. With 2 bases removed from V and 6 bases from J, the gap between germline ends came to 18 bases. This CDR3 is 16 amino acids long. This CDR3 is CASSFLVLGDPNEQFF. As DNA, the CDR3 is TGTGCCAGCAGCTTTCTTGTATTAGGAGACCCCAATGAGCAGTTCTTC.

The chain couples TRBV6-6 to TRBJ2-7; TRBD1 is a possible D gene (5 bases). V lost 0 bases and J lost 1, with 7 bases in between. In germline, CDR1 is MNHNY, CDR2 SVGAGI (reference sequence). The CDR3 sequence is 14 residues long. This chain's CDR3 is CASSYSRGSYEQYV. CDR3 coding DNA: TGTGCCAGCAGTTACTCAAGGGGTTCCTACGAGCAGTACGTC.

The chain couples TRBV30 to TRBJ2-6; TRBD1 agrees at 10 bases. The V segment lost 5 bases and the J segment 0 bases; nucleotides outside the gene matches: 7. Germline V gives CDR1 GTSNPN, CDR2 SVGIG (reference sequence). This CDR3 has 17 amino acids. The CDR3 reads CAWVRDRGRSGANVLTF. In DNA form, the CDR3 reads TGTGCCTGGGTCAGGGACAGGGGACGCTCTGGGGCCAACGTCCTGACTTTC.

The rearrangement links TRBV6-5 to TRBJ1-2; D perhaps matches TRBD1 (5 bases). The CDR3 extends over 14 amino acids. From germline, CDR1 is MNHEY and CDR2 SVGAGI. V dropped 6 bases and J dropped 3 bases, with 14 bases sitting between them. The CDR3, as DNA: TGTGCCAGCAGATTTATGGGGGGTGACTATGGCTACACCTTC. It codes for CASRFMGGDYGYTF.

The chain carries TRBV11-1 and TRBJ2-7; TRBD2 matches 13 bases. From germline, CDR1 is SGHAT and CDR2 FQDESV (reference sequence). This CDR3 spans 15 amino acids. Germline trimming cut 4 bases from V and 7 bases from J; bases unmatched to any gene: 7. CDR3 sequence (DNA): TGTGCCAGCAGCTCAACTAGCGGGGGGGCGTTGGAGCAGTACTTC. Translation: CASSSTSGGALEQYF.

This clone appeared a single time. The V gene is TRBV15, the J gene TRBJ1-2; D call uncertain. The CDR3 runs 14 residues. The V gene lost 0 bases and the J gene lost 4 bases, with 9 bases spanning the gap. Germline V lookup: CDR1 LNHNV, CDR2 YYDKDF (reference sequence). The CDR3 region is CATSRDLTVYGYTF. CDR3 DNA: TGTGCCACCAGCAGAGATCTCACAGTCTATGGCTACACCTTC.

The table lists this clone with a count of one. V is TRBV30 and J is TRBJ1-2; TRBD1 might be the D (5 bases). Germline V gives CDR1 GTSNPN, CDR2 SVGIG (reference sequence). V lost 5 bases to trimming and J lost 7 bases, with 17 bases between them. CDR3 length: 13 residues. CDR3 in DNA: TGTGCCTGGGTTCCTCGGGGGTCCAGTGGCTACACCTTC. It yields the protein CAWVPRGSSGYTF.

The chain is built from TRBV5-3 and TRBJ1-5; D is uncertain. TRBV5-3 is designated an ORF whose function remains uncertain. V was shortened by 2 bases and J by 2 bases, with 14 bases between the two germline ends. The length of the CDR3 is 16 residues. In DNA form, the CDR3 reads TGTGCCAGAAGCTTTACAGTTGTGGATCGCAATCAGCCCCAGCATTTT. As protein: CARSFTVVDRNQPQHF.